The entry that follows covers one T cell receptor (beta chain) sequence. The CDR3 extends over 14 amino acids. The V gene's germline CDR1 is SGHTA and CDR2 FQGNSA. The V and J ends lost 0 bases and 6 bases respectively, with 11 bases between them. Primers used in a second PCR of about 6 to 11 cycles were a sample-barcoded 5' primer and a J-beta primer mix. TCRdb re-called the 5' RACE reads with MiXCR, one entry per CDR3 protein. The sample includes under 2,000,000 distinct CDR3 sequences, less than 50% of them seen just once. This specimen belongs to a study of blood T cells in healthy people across ages.

The chain carries TRBV7-2 and TRBJ1-1; D is unresolved. This clonotype was obtained from a woman aged 40 to 55 in good health. The sample comprised blood. The CDR3 spells CASSLAGSSAEAFF. CDR3 DNA sequence: TGTGCCAGCAGCTTAGCGGGTAGTAGCGCTGAAGCTTTCTTT.